The T cell receptor (beta chain) under discussion was sequenced for a study of T cell responses to AZD1222 COVID-19 vaccine. The data were produced by immunoSEQ multiplex PCR, yet TCRdb's version contains in-frame clones alone and is incomplete. This table has 95,000 to 150,000 clones, approximately 89% appearing once. The CDR3 length is 13 residues. Germline loops: CDR1 SQVTM, CDR2 ANQGSEA. Whole-study results and caveats: Breadth and depth of Spike-specific TCRs rose after two AZD1222 doses. There were vaccine-associated CD4 TCRs across spike, dominant at 160-218 and 743-854. Scientists sampled the repertoires only once the peak T cell response had passed.

Regarding this clone: Its cognate antigen is unknown. The junction and the germline gene differ at one end; a read error may be behind it.

J is TRBJ1-2 and V is TRBV29-1; TRBD1 matches 7 bases. The TCR was taken from an adult in good health. The sequences come from peripheral blood, collected on day 0 of AZD1222 vaccination. The CDR3 DNA sequence: TGCAGCGTCGAAGGGGGGCAGGGGGATGGCTACACCTTC. This gives the protein CSVEGGQGDGYTF.